The present T cell receptor beta chain was sequenced within a study of cytotoxic CD8 clonotypes in ibrutinib-treated CLL. On this clone itself: Its antigen remains unknown.

General observations from the study: Higher circulating CD8+ T-cell counts strongly accompanied higher baseline clonality, above age-matched healthy donors. With treatment, public clonotypes, which were uncommon, either contracted or remained stable.

Unmatched junction bases numbered 10, after V lost 7 bases and J lost 6 bases. CDR3 size: 16 residues. CDR1 is MNHEY and CDR2 is SMNVEV in the germline V gene (reference sequence). TCRdb's copy holds only in-frame clones and misses some; the assay was immunoSEQ multiplex PCR. This sample has 20,000 to 30,000 clones, with roughly 71% found just once. The rearrangement links TRBV27 to TRBJ2-1; 12 bases align to TRBD1. Source: PBMCs, taken after 12 months of ibrutinib treatment. The source is a human donor with chronic lymphocytic leukemia. The CDR3 bases are TGTGCCAGCACCAAACTCCGGGACAGGGGGCTCAATGAGCAGTTCTTC. This codes for CASTKLRDRGLNEQFF.